These 10 T cell receptor beta chains originate from one sample sequenced in a study of blood T cell repertoires in COVID-19. Assay: immunoSEQ multiplex PCR; the TCRdb copy retains only in-frame clones and omits some. The sample contains around 150,000 clones, around 80% of which appear only once. Sequenced input: peripheral blood. The origin of the receptors is a woman aged 80 or older with acute or convalescent COVID-19.

The V call is TRBV4-1, the J call TRBJ1-1, with D perhaps matching TRBD1 (6 bases). Germline CDR1 and CDR2: MGHRA and YSYEKL. This CDR3 comprises 15 residues. V lost 0 bases and J lost 1, with 9 bases in between. Written as DNA, the CDR3 is TGCGCCAGCAGCCAAGATGGCAGGGGGAACACTGAAGCTTTCTTT. Its translation: CASSQDGRGNTEAFF.

The chain couples TRBV5-1 to TRBJ1-2; no clear D. The CDR3 is 16 residues long. Germline CDR1 SGHRS, CDR2 YFSETQ. Trimming took off 6 bases at V and 6 bases at J, with 24 bases between the two ends. DNA of the CDR3: TGCGCCAGCACCGATATCTGGGAGGCCCAGTTAGATGGCTACACCTTC. Protein: CASTDIWEAQLDGYTF.

The J gene is TRBJ1-2, the V gene TRBV6-6; weak D call: TRBD1 (6 bases). The CDR3 totals 12 residues. Trimming pared 10 bases from V and 2 bases from J, leaving 11 bases between. Germline V gene sequence: CDR1 MNHNY, CDR2 SVGAGI (reference sequence). CDR3 nucleotide sequence: TGTGCCATAAAAGGGGGAAACTATGGCTACACCTTC. It codes for CAIKGGNYGYTF.

Concerning this clone itself: One end of the junction fails to match germline, which may point to a read error. The J gene is TRBJ2-7, the V gene TRBV16; perhaps TRBD2 as D (7 bases). The CDR3 extends over 16 amino acids. Germline V gene lookup returns CDR1 KGHSY and CDR2 FQNENV. This CDR3 is CASSAVGGPLSSEQYF. The CDR3 DNA reads as TGTGCCAGCAGCGCCGTGGGGGGGCCTCTGTCCTCCGAGCAGTACTTC.

The chain recombines TRBV5-4 with TRBJ2-7, with 7 bases lining up with TRBD2. Germline V gives CDR1 SGHNT, CDR2 YYREEE (reference sequence). V trimming: 0 bases; J trimming: 2 bases; junction bases outside the gene matches: 5. This CDR3 contains 15 residues. The CDR3 region is CASSLAAGRPYEQYF. CDR3 DNA: TGTGCCAGCAGCTTGGCAGCGGGACGGCCCTACGAGCAGTACTTC.

J is TRBJ2-1 and V is TRBV27, with 13 bases fitting TRBD2. The V gene's germline CDR1 is MNHEY and CDR2 SMNVEV (reference sequence). CDR3 length equals 16 residues. V was pared by 6 bases and J by 1 base, with 3 bases of the junction left unmatched. The CDR3 loop is CASRKLAGGSYNEQFF. The CDR3 region has the DNA TGTGCCAGCAGGAAACTAGCGGGAGGGTCCTACAATGAGCAGTTCTTC.

The chain is built from TRBV19 and TRBJ2-3, with D perhaps TRBD2 (6 bases). The germline CDR1 and CDR2 sequences are LNHDA and SQIVND (reference sequence). CDR3 length: 15 amino acids. V was shortened by 5 bases and J by 1 base, with 13 bases between the two germline ends. CDR3 protein: CASSSTRFRTDTQYF. CDR3 in DNA: TGTGCCAGTAGTTCGACTAGATTTCGCACAGATACGCAGTATTTT. The whole variable domain, filled in from reference TRBV19 and TRBJ2-3, reads DGGITQSPKYLFRKEGQNVTLSCEQNLNHDAMYWYRQDPGQGLRLIYYSQIVNDFQKGDIAEGYSVSREKKESFPLTVTSAQKNPTAFYLCASSSTRFRTDTQYFGPGTRLTVL.

The chain employs TRBV12-5 and TRBJ2-3; TRBD1 matches at 7 bases. V gave up 3 bases and J gave up 1 base; unmatched junction bases: 4. Germline CDR1 reads LGHNT; CDR2 reads FRNRAP. The length of the CDR3 is 15 residues. CDR3 DNA: TGTGCTAGTGGTTTTGGTACAGGGGGCACAGATACGCAGTATTTT. Amino acids: CASGFGTGGTDTQYF.

This clone was seen more than once but under ten times. The chain is built from TRBV3-1 (or the pseudogene TRBV3-2) and TRBJ1-1; D is unclear. The CDR3 has 15 residues. V lost 0 bases and J lost 0, with 8 bases in between. Germline CDR1 LGHDT, CDR2 YNNKEL (reference sequence). The CDR3 sequence is CASSQDTFMNTEAFF. DNA for the CDR3: TGTGCCAGCAGCCAAGACACTTTTATGAACACTGAAGCTTTCTTT.

The J gene is TRBJ2-5, the V gene TRBV28, with 13 bases fitting TRBD2. The CDR3 covers 18 residues. J was trimmed by 5 bases and V by 5 bases; bases with no gene match: 14. Germline lookup yields CDR1 MDHEN and CDR2 SYDVKM. The CDR3 region has the DNA TGTGCCAGCAGTCTTTCACTAGCGGGGGGGCTATCGGCGGAGACCCAGTACTTC. Translation gives CASSLSLAGGLSAETQYF.